These 23 T cell receptor beta chains share one sample of origin, sequenced in a study of T cell repertoires in cytomegalovirus infection. Via MiXCR, TCRdb re-called the reads, giving one row per CDR3 protein. The sample lists under 350,000 distinct CDR3 sequences, about 20% occurring once. Their antigen targets remain unknown. The material sequenced was cultured PBMCs, taken from culture after CMV antigen stimulation. The source of these receptors is a human donor in good health (CMV status not recorded). Some clones in this sample may be carry-over from other donors' samples.

Ten or more counts support this clonotype. The rearrangement uses TRBV7-2 and TRBJ1-3; 7 nucleotides line up with TRBD1. Germline V lookup: CDR1 SGHTA, CDR2 FQGNSA. The CDR3 runs 14 residues. V gave up 3 bases and J gave up 4 bases; unmatched junction bases: 3. The CDR3 loop is CASSFYRGGNTIYF. The CDR3 DNA reads TGTGCCAGCAGCTTTTACAGGGGAGGAAACACCATATATTTT.

This clonotype has a count of ten or more. This sequence joins TRBV7-6 and TRBJ2-6, with 11 nucleotides matching TRBD1. The V gene end was trimmed by 3 bases and the J gene end by 2 bases; junction bases not matched to a gene: 0. This CDR3 has 16 residues. Germline assignment: CDR1 SGHVS and CDR2 FNYEAQ. The CDR3 reads CASSLGQGAGANVLTF. In DNA, the CDR3 is TGTGCCAGCAGCTTGGGACAGGGGGCTGGGGCCAACGTCCTGACTTTC.

This clonotype was seen more than once but under ten times. The CDR3: CAISSPQGGDYGYTF. The CDR3 nucleotides read TGTGCCATCAGTTCACCCCAAGGAGGGGACTATGGCTACACCTTC. The rearrangement joins TRBV10-3 to TRBJ1-2; D might be TRBD1 (5 bases). The germline V gene encodes CDR1 ENHRY and CDR2 SYGVKD. V was trimmed by 5 bases and J by 3 bases, leaving 16 bases between them. The CDR3 spans 15 residues.

The V call is TRBV6-6, the J call TRBJ1-2; the D is unclear. The germline V and J ends were trimmed by 0 bases and 3 bases, with 8 bases remaining between them. Germline V gives CDR1 MNHNY, CDR2 SVGAGI (reference sequence). The CDR3 has 14 residues. CDR3 sequence (DNA): TGTGCCAGCAGTTACTCGAGAGACGACTATGGCTACACCTTC. Protein product: CASSYSRDDYGYTF.

The V and J genes are TRBV28 and TRBJ2-5, with D unresolved. This CDR3 region has 12 residues. CDR1 is MDHEN and CDR2 is SYDVKM in the germline V gene. Between the trimmed V and J ends, which lost 6 bases and 5 bases, there was a span of 10 bases. DNA for the CDR3: TGTGCCAGCAGCTTAGGGTCGGAGACCCAGTACTTC. Translation gives CASSLGSETQYF.

Concerning this clonotype itself: A read error is possible here, since a much larger clone lies one base away. The J gene is TRBJ1-2, the V gene TRBV7-2; 9 nucleotides match TRBD1. The CDR3 loop spans 14 amino acids. V lost 4 bases, J lost 2 bases, and 2 bases stayed unmatched. The germline gives CDR1 SGHTA, CDR2 FQGNSA. The CDR3 DNA follows: TGTGCCAGCAGCTCGGACAGGGGAAACTATGGCTACACCTTC. Translated, it gives CASSSDRGNYGYTF.

In this sample, this clonotype turned up many times. The gene calls are TRBV7-3 and TRBJ2-2, with D perhaps being TRBD1 or TRBD2 (5 bases each). Germline V gene lookup returns CDR1 SGHTA and CDR2 FQGTGA. Trimming took off 5 bases at V and 6 bases at J, with 7 bases between the two ends. The CDR3 is 12 amino acids. DNA for the CDR3: TGTGCCAGCAGCAGAGGGGCCGGGGAGCTGTTTTTT. Translating it yields CASSRGAGELFF.

The chain uses TRBV4-1 and TRBJ2-7; tentatively, D is TRBD1 (7 bases). Trimming stripped 1 base from V and 2 bases from J, with 12 bases between. Germline V gene lookup returns CDR1 MGHRA and CDR2 YSYEKL. The CDR3 contains 15 residues. CDR3 bases: TGCGCCAGCAGCCAAGCTCAGGGGGGTACCTACGAGCAGTACTTC. Protein: CASSQAQGGTYEQYF.

This clonotype was recorded at least ten times. This chain joins TRBV18 and TRBJ1-4; no definite D call. The germline gives CDR1 KGHSH, CDR2 LQKENI. The CDR3 is 14 amino acids. V lost 1 base and J lost 0, with 3 bases in between. CDR3 in amino acids: CASSPRSTNEKLFF. As DNA, the CDR3 is TGTGCCAGCTCACCACGATCAACTAATGAAAAACTGTTTTTT.

A few counts support this clonotype. V is TRBV6-6 and J is TRBJ1-1; unclear D gene. V was shortened by 8 bases and J by 3 bases, with 4 bases between the two germline ends. The germline CDR1 and CDR2 sequences are MNHNY and SVGAGI (reference sequence). The CDR3 is 10 residues long. The CDR3, as DNA: TGTGCCAGCGGGTACACTGAAGCTTTCTTT. Protein sequence: CASGYTEAFF.

The table lists this clonotype with a few counts. In DNA form, the CDR3 reads TGTGCCACCAGCAGAGTTGGTCTTGGGGCGGGACAAGAGACCCAGTACTTC. This sequence encodes CATSRVGLGAGQETQYF. The chain employs TRBV15 and TRBJ2-5; maybe TRBD2 (6 bases). The V end lost 1 base, the J end lost 2 bases, and 17 bases lay between the germline ends. The CDR3 is 17 residues long. CDR1 LNHNV and CDR2 YYDKDF come from the germline V gene (reference sequence). Together with reference TRBV15 and TRBJ2-5, the CDR3 gives the full variable domain: DAMVIQNPRYQVTQFGKPVTLSCSQTLNHNVMYWYQQKSSQAPKLLFHYYDKDFNNEADTPDNFQSRRPNTSFCFLDIRSPGLGDTAMYLCATSRVGLGAGQETQYFGPGTRLLVL.

In this sample, this clonotype turned up a few times. The chain carries TRBV28 and TRBJ2-7, with D hard to call. Per the germline V gene, CDR1 is MDHEN and CDR2 is SYDVKM. CDR3 length: 11 residues. Trimming pared 4 bases from V and 7 bases from J, leaving 8 bases between. CDR3 residues: CASSSFSEQYF. CDR3 DNA sequence: TGTGCCAGCAGTTCCTTCAGTGAGCAGTACTTC. Full variable domain (rest looked up from reference TRBV28 and TRBJ2-7): DVKVTQSSRYLVKRTGEKVFLECVQDMDHENMFWYRQDPGLGLRLIYFSYDVKMKEKGDIPEGYSVSREKKERFSLILESASTNQTSMYLCASSSFSEQYFGPGTRLTVT.

J is TRBJ2-1 and V is TRBV6-2 or TRBV6-3; 7 bases map to TRBD2. The CDR3 is 16 residues long. V lost 0 bases to trimming and J lost 7 bases; unmatched junction nucleotides: 9. CDR1 is MNHEY and CDR2 is SVGEGT in the germline V gene. The DNA of the CDR3 is TGTGCCAGCAGTTACTCGGGGCGGGGGTGGGGGAATGAGCAGTTCTTC. Translating it yields CASSYSGRGWGNEQFF.

The V and J genes are TRBV4-1 and TRBJ2-3; D ambiguous. Germline CDR1 reads MGHRA; CDR2 reads YSYEKL. The V end lost 1 base, the J end lost 6 bases, and 8 bases lay between the germline ends. The CDR3 loop spans 13 amino acids. CDR3: CASSQAGEDTQYF. The CDR3 nucleotides read TGCGCCAGCAGCCAAGCGGGCGAGGATACGCAGTATTTT.

The V call is TRBV6-1, the J call TRBJ2-3; D gene ambiguous. V lost 5 bases to trimming and J lost 6 bases, with 15 bases between them. Germline loops: CDR1 MNHNS, CDR2 SASEGT. The CDR3 loop spans 14 amino acids. The CDR3: CASSPTSKWDTQYF. CDR3 coding DNA: TGTGCCAGCAGTCCTACTTCCAAATGGGATACGCAGTATTTT.

This clonotype was seen many times. CDR3 amino acids: CASGTGLLHEQFF. CDR3 sequence (DNA): TGTGCCAGCGGGACAGGGTTACTCCATGAGCAGTTCTTC. The gene calls are TRBV6-1 and TRBJ2-1; 9 nucleotides match TRBD1. Germline trimming cut 8 bases from V and 8 bases from J; bases unmatched to any gene: 7. The CDR3 extends over 13 amino acids. CDR1 is MNHNS and CDR2 is SASEGT in the germline V gene.

The rearrangement links TRBV20-1 to TRBJ2-2, with no clear D. CDR3 length: 16 amino acids. The V gene lost 4 bases and the J gene lost 0 bases, with 15 bases spanning the gap. Germline V gives CDR1 DFQATT, CDR2 SNEGSKA (reference sequence). The CDR3 bases are TGCAGTGCTACTCTTTTGTCGAGCCCGAACACCGGGGAGCTGTTTTTT. It specifies CSATLLSSPNTGELFF.

Many counts were recorded for this clonotype. V and J are TRBV6-2 or TRBV6-3 and TRBJ2-7; D uncertain. CDR1 and CDR2 from the germline V gene are MNHEY and SVGEGT. This CDR3 region has 15 residues. Trimming pared 5 bases from V and 2 bases from J, leaving 16 bases between. CDR3 region: CASSPDTLPPYEQYV. The CDR3 DNA reads as TGTGCCAGCAGTCCCGACACCCTTCCGCCCTACGAGCAGTACGTC.

This clonotype came up many times. CDR3 nucleotides: TGTGCCAGCAGCTACCAAGAGACCCAGTACTTC. Protein sequence: CASSYQETQYF. The chain is built from TRBV6-2 or TRBV6-3 and TRBJ2-5; D remains ambiguous. The germline CDR1 and CDR2 sequences are MNHEY and SVGEGT. Trimming pared 6 bases from V and 0 bases from J, leaving 2 bases between. The CDR3 is 11 residues long.

This clonotype was observed many times. The chain recombines TRBV7-8 with TRBJ2-7; the D is unclear. Trimming left V 1 base short and J 2 bases short, with 6 bases between. Germline assignment: CDR1 SGHVS and CDR2 FQNEAQ. The CDR3 is made up of 13 amino acids. CDR3 bases: TGTGCCAGCAGCTTAGGGGTCACCTACGAGCAGTACGTC. It translates to CASSLGVTYEQYV.

The J gene is TRBJ2-1, the V gene TRBV2; 15 bases are a match to TRBD2. With V trimmed by 8 bases and J by 2 bases, 7 bases remained unmatched. Germline-derived CDR1 and CDR2 are SNHLY and FYNNEI. The CDR3 is 17 residues long. The CDR3, as DNA: TGTGCCAGCCGGTCGGGACTAGCGGGAGGCACCTACAATGAGCAGTTCTTC. Its translation is CASRSGLAGGTYNEQFF.

In its sample, this clonotype was seen many times. The chain employs TRBV7-9 and TRBJ2-3; no firm D call. The V gene's germline CDR1 is SEHNR and CDR2 FQNEAQ (reference sequence). V was clipped by 6 bases and J by 1 base, with 11 bases between them. This CDR3 is 14 amino acids long. This CDR3 reads CASSPGPGTDTQYF. The CDR3 nucleotides read TGTGCCAGCAGTCCAGGCCCCGGCACAGATACGCAGTATTTT.

Details on this clonotype: This clone may be a read error of a much larger clone one base away. V and J are TRBV5-1 and TRBJ1-1; no clear D. This CDR3 region has 16 residues. Germline V lookup: CDR1 SGHRS, CDR2 YFSETQ. Trimming removed 0 bases at V and 1 base at J, with 13 bases between. The CDR3 sequence is CASSLAEHYGNTEAFF. CDR3 nucleotides: TGCGCCAGCAGCTTGGCGGAACATTATGGGAACACTGAAGCTTTCTTT.